These 19 T cell receptor beta chains came from one sample sequenced in a study of PD-1 blockade in classical Hodgkin lymphoma. Here immunoSEQ multiplex PCR was the method, and the copy in TCRdb shows in-frame clones only, minus some. The sample shows roughly 90,000 clones, approximately 86% of them seen only once. Described time point: cycle 4 day 1 (C4D1), after less than 7 weeks of nivolumab. Brentuximab vedotin exposure varied, and every patient relapsed after autologous stem cell transplantation. This sample comprised peripheral blood mononuclear cells (PBMCs), obtained before the fourth cycle of nivolumab. These receptors originate from a human donor with classical Hodgkin lymphoma.

The chain employs TRBV5-6 and TRBJ2-2; 8 nucleotides line up with TRBD2. This CDR3 is built from 16 residues. Trimming cost V 5 bases and J 4 bases; bases outside gene matches: 10. Germline V gene data show CDR1 as SGHDT and CDR2 as YYEEEE. CDR3: CASSPGLAPATGELFF. For the CDR3, the DNA is TGTGCCAGCAGTCCCGGACTAGCTCCTGCCACCGGGGAGCTGTTTTTT.

The rearrangement joins TRBV6-5 to TRBJ2-3; D gene uncertain. The germline V gene has CDR1 MNHEY and CDR2 SVGAGI. V dropped 0 bases and J dropped 4 bases, with 5 bases sitting between them. This CDR3 is 13 amino acids long. CDR3 in amino acids: CASSYSIADTQYF. The CDR3 coding sequence is TGTGCCAGCAGTTACTCGATCGCAGATACGCAGTATTTT.

V is TRBV5-6 and J is TRBJ1-1; no firm D call. The CDR3 has 14 residues. Germline CDR1 SGHDT, CDR2 YYEEEE. V was clipped by 2 bases and J by 2 bases, with 10 bases between them. The CDR3 DNA follows: TGTGCCAGCAGCTTAGGCCTTGGAAACACTGAAGCTTTCTTT. Translated: CASSLGLGNTEAFF.

The chain has TRBV10-3 and TRBJ2-5; 7 nucleotides match TRBD2. The CDR3 is 13 residues long. Per the germline V gene, CDR1 is ENHRY and CDR2 is SYGVKD. V lost 6 bases and J lost 5; bases outside the gene matches: 6. CDR3 protein: CAIRGGSGETQYF. CDR3 DNA sequence: TGTGCCATCAGAGGCGGGAGTGGGGAGACCCAGTACTTC.

The chain joins TRBV5-4 to TRBJ2-1; 7 bases align to TRBD2. J was trimmed by 3 bases and V by 4 bases; bases with no gene match: 10. CDR3 length: 16 residues. Germline assignment: CDR1 SGHNT and CDR2 YYREEE (reference sequence). The CDR3 bases are TGTGCCAGCAGCCCGGCCTTAGCGGGTGTCTACAATGAGCAGTTCTTC. Its translation is CASSPALAGVYNEQFF.

This sequence joins TRBV4-2 and TRBJ2-7; no clear D gene. Germline CDR1 reads LGHNA; CDR2 reads YNFKEQ. CDR3 length equals 14 residues. Trimming removed 1 base at V and 2 bases at J, with 9 bases between. The CDR3 sequence is CASSQVISPYEQYF. CDR3 sequence (DNA): TGTGCCAGCAGCCAAGTGATATCCCCCTACGAGCAGTACTTC.

This clone was observed a few times. The V gene is TRBV7-6, the J gene TRBJ2-7; 9 positions agree with TRBD2. Germline CDR1 SGHVS, CDR2 FNYEAQ. The V segment lost 1 base and the J segment 3 bases; nucleotides outside the gene matches: 4. The CDR3 runs 15 residues. CDR3 nucleotides: TGTGCCAGCAGCTTAGGAAGCGGGGGGAGCTACGAGCAGTACTTC. Translating gives CASSLGSGGSYEQYF.

The chain carries TRBV4-2 and TRBJ2-2; the D gene is possibly TRBD1 (6 bases). The germline gives CDR1 LGHNA, CDR2 YNFKEQ. The CDR3 runs 18 residues. Trimming took 0 bases from V and 2 from J, leaving 16 bases between them. CDR3 sequence: CASSQDPVAGVNTGELFF. The CDR3, as DNA: TGTGCCAGCAGCCAAGATCCCGTGGCAGGGGTTAACACCGGGGAGCTGTTTTTT.

V and J are TRBV6-6 and TRBJ2-7; perhaps TRBD2 as D (6 bases). The CDR3 length is 15 residues. CDR1 MNHNY and CDR2 SVGAGI come from the germline V gene (reference sequence). The V end lost 6 bases, the J end lost 0 bases, and 15 bases lay between the germline ends. CDR3 loop: CASSQAGPTSYEQYF. CDR3 bases: TGTGCCAGCAGCCAGGCGGGACCGACCTCCTACGAGCAGTACTTC.

The chain recombines TRBV6-5 with TRBJ2-7; 12 bases match TRBD2. Trimming took 5 bases from V and 3 from J; bases not matched to a gene: 5. This CDR3 is 15 amino acids long. CDR1 and CDR2 from the germline V gene are MNHEY and SVGAGI. CDR3 residues: CASSTGLAGSYEQYF. CDR3 bases: TGTGCCAGCAGTACTGGACTAGCGGGGAGCTACGAGCAGTACTTC.

The rearrangement joins TRBV5-1 to TRBJ2-2, with TRBD2 identical over 9 bases. This CDR3 is 15 amino acids long. Trimming cost V 3 bases and J 4 bases; bases outside gene matches: 4. From germline, CDR1 is SGHRS and CDR2 YFSETQ. The DNA for the CDR3 is TGCGCCAGCAGCTATAGCGGGAGCGGCACCGGGGAGCTGTTTTTT. It encodes CASSYSGSGTGELFF.

The J gene is TRBJ2-5, the V gene TRBV7-3, with no clear D. Germline V gene data show CDR1 as SGHTA and CDR2 as FQGTGA. The CDR3 is 13 residues long. V was pared by 5 bases and J by 5 bases, with 12 bases between. Written as DNA, the CDR3 is TGTGCCAGCAGCCCCTCGGTTGGCGAGACCCAGTACTTC. Translating it yields CASSPSVGETQYF.

The V call is TRBV6-5, the J call TRBJ2-7; 8 bases fit TRBD1. Germline V gene sequence: CDR1 MNHEY, CDR2 SVGAGI. The CDR3 is made up of 14 amino acids. The J segment lost 5 bases and the V segment lost 5 bases, leaving 8 bases of the junction unmatched. This CDR3 is CASSTSTGVHEQYF. In nucleotides, the CDR3 is TGTGCCAGCAGTACCTCGACAGGGGTCCACGAGCAGTACTTC.

The table lists this clone with a count of one. The chain employs TRBV14 and TRBJ2-1; D possibly corresponds to TRBD2 (6 bases). The CDR3 is made up of 15 amino acids. Looked up from germline, CDR1 is SGHDN and CDR2 is FVKESK. Trimming left V 2 bases short and J 2 bases short, with 10 bases between. The CDR3 nucleotides are TGTGCCAGCAGCCAACCGACGGGAGCCTACAATGAGCAGTTCTTC. It encodes CASSQPTGAYNEQFF.

This clone has a single count. The rearrangement joins TRBV5-1 to TRBJ2-7, with a possible D match to TRBD1 (5 bases). Trimming left V 8 bases short and J 2 bases short, with 14 bases between. Germline V gene lookup returns CDR1 SGHRS and CDR2 YFSETQ. The CDR3 loop spans 13 amino acids. CDR3 coding DNA: TGCGCCAGTAGAGATTTAGGGGCCTACGAGCAGTACTTC. Residues: CASRDLGAYEQYF. Combining the CDR3 with reference TRBV5-1 and TRBJ2-7 gives the whole variable domain KAGVTQTPRYLIKTRGQQVTLSCSPISGHRSVSWYQQTPGQGLQFLFEYFSETQRNKGNFPGRFSGRQFSNSRSEMNVSTLELGDSALYLCASRDLGAYEQYFGPGTRLTVT.

The chain carries TRBV7-8 and TRBJ2-3; TRBD2 aligns across 9 bases. Per germline, CDR1 SGHVS and CDR2 FQNEAQ. This CDR3 has 16 residues. V was pared by 5 bases and J by 2 bases, with 8 bases of the junction left unmatched. The CDR3 is CASSEGPSGTTDTQYF. CDR3 sequence (DNA): TGTGCCAGCAGCGAAGGTCCTAGCGGGACCACAGATACGCAGTATTTT.

The chain couples TRBV15 to TRBJ1-5; TRBD1 is a possible D gene (5 bases). CDR3 length: 14 residues. CDR1 is LNHNV and CDR2 is YYDKDF in the germline V gene (reference sequence). The V end lost 5 bases, the J end lost 2 bases, and 10 bases lay between the germline ends. CDR3 sequence reads: CATSGRGGNQPQHF. CDR3 DNA: TGTGCCACCAGCGGGCGGGGGGGCAATCAGCCCCAGCATTTT. Drawing the rest from reference TRBV15 and TRBJ1-5, the complete variable domain is DAMVIQNPRYQVTQFGKPVTLSCSQTLNHNVMYWYQQKSSQAPKLLFHYYDKDFNNEADTPDNFQSRRPNTSFCFLDIRSPGLGDTAMYLCATSGRGGNQPQHFGDGTRLSIL.

The chain is built from TRBV7-2 and TRBJ2-2; D is ambiguous. Trimming shortened V by 1 base and J by 6 bases, and 12 bases separated the two germline ends. CDR3 length: 15 residues. Germline V gene lookup returns CDR1 SGHTA and CDR2 FQGNSA. The CDR3 here is CASSLGRTRSGELFF. CDR3 DNA: TGTGCCAGCAGCTTAGGTCGGACGCGATCCGGGGAGCTGTTTTTT.

There are a few counts of this clone. V usage is TRBV9 and J usage is TRBJ1-2, with TRBD1 matching over 10 bases. The CDR3 is made up of 17 amino acids. Per the germline V gene, CDR1 is SGDLS and CDR2 is YYNGEE. The V segment lost 0 bases and the J segment 4 bases; nucleotides outside the gene matches: 9. The DNA for the CDR3 is TGTGCCAGCAGCGTAGGAGGACAGGGGGTCTTGGGCTATGGCTACACCTTC. This codes for CASSVGGQGVLGYGYTF.